The 14 T cell receptor beta chains given below trace back to one sample, sequenced in a study of control samples from healthy donors and cancer patients. Some clones are missing from TCRdb's copy, which holds only in-frame ones; the method was immunoSEQ multiplex PCR. The sample has about 75,000 clones, approximately 88% seen once; the top ten hold around 15%. The sample consisted of blood. These receptors all stem from a man in his fifties or sixties in good health.

CDR3 in amino acids: CASSQQGAYEKLFF. The CDR3 nucleotides read TGTGCCAGCAGTCAGCAGGGGGCATATGAAAAACTGTTTTTT. The chain links TRBV27 to TRBJ1-4; 8 bases align to TRBD1. Germline V gives CDR1 MNHEY, CDR2 SMNVEV (reference sequence). The CDR3 has 14 residues. Trimming cost V 5 bases and J 6 bases; bases outside gene matches: 5.

By share, this clone ranks as medium-sized (0.01 to 0.1%). The chain links TRBV15 to TRBJ2-7; 12 nucleotides align to TRBD2. The V and J ends lost 5 bases and 1 base, in that order; junction bases with no gene match: 3. CDR3 length: 15 residues. Germline assignment: CDR1 LNHNV and CDR2 YYDKDF (reference sequence). DNA of the CDR3: TGTGCCACCAGCGGCGGACTAGCGGGGTCCTACGAGCAGTACTTC. Translating it yields CATSGGLAGSYEQYF.

This chain joins TRBV6-6 and TRBJ1-6, with D maybe TRBD1 (5 bases). Trimming removed 2 bases from V and 5 bases from J, with 13 bases in between. This CDR3 region has 16 residues. Germline-derived CDR1 and CDR2 are MNHNY and SVGAGI (reference sequence). CDR3 in amino acids: CASSYPDSYNNSPLHF. For the CDR3, the DNA is TGTGCCAGCAGTTACCCCGACAGTTACAATAATTCACCCCTCCACTTT.

V is TRBV4-2 and J is TRBJ2-1; 8 nucleotides match TRBD2. Germline-derived CDR1 and CDR2 are LGHNA and YNFKEQ. The V and J ends lost 8 bases and 5 bases, in that order; junction bases with no gene match: 2. The length of the CDR3 is 12 residues. CDR3 region: CASGTRNNEQFF. The CDR3 nucleotides read TGTGCCAGCGGGACTAGGAACAATGAGCAGTTCTTC.

The rearrangement links TRBV4-3 to TRBJ2-1; 13 positions agree with TRBD2. The ends lost 5 bases at V and 10 bases at J; junction bases unmatched: 11. The length of the CDR3 is 16 residues. Germline values: CDR1 LGHNA, CDR2 YSLEER. The CDR3 sequence: CASSSGLAGYNGEQFF. The DNA of the CDR3 is TGCGCCAGCAGCTCGGGACTAGCGGGATACAACGGGGAGCAGTTCTTC.

The rearrangement uses TRBV19 and TRBJ2-3, with D perhaps matching TRBD1 (5 bases). The CDR3 loop spans 15 amino acids. The V gene lost 7 bases and the J gene lost 0 bases, with 14 bases spanning the gap. The germline V gene has CDR1 LNHDA and CDR2 SQIVND (reference sequence). CDR3 residues: CASTNRGSSTDTQYF. CDR3 DNA: TGTGCCAGTACCAATAGGGGCTCTAGCACAGATACGCAGTATTTT.

The chain combines TRBV19 with TRBJ2-1; no firm D call. This CDR3 spans 15 amino acids. V lost 0 bases to trimming and J lost 4 bases, with 10 bases between them. Per the germline V gene, CDR1 is LNHDA and CDR2 is SQIVND (reference sequence). The CDR3 DNA follows: TGTGCCAGTAGTATAGATTCTACCAATTACAATGAGCAGTTCTTC. It translates to CASSIDSTNYNEQFF.

This clone was seen once. A read error may account for a junction end that differs from germline. The CDR3 bases are TGTGCCCGCAGCCGGACTAGCGGGGGGGGGTTGGATACGCAGTATTTT. Amino acid sequence: CARSRTSGGGLDTQYF. The rearrangement links TRBV3-1 (or the pseudogene TRBV3-2) to TRBJ2-3, with 15 bases that match TRBD2. Germline loops: CDR1 LGHDT, CDR2 YNNKEL (reference sequence). CDR3 length equals 16 residues.

The gene calls are TRBV30 and TRBJ2-7, with D hard to call. The germline V and J ends were trimmed by 7 bases and 7 bases, with 20 bases remaining between them. CDR3 length equals 13 residues. Germline V CDR1 and CDR2: GTSNPN, SVGIG (reference sequence). The CDR3 DNA is TGTGCCTTCAGCGATGGAAGCCTATTTGAGCAGTACTTC. This sequence encodes CAFSDGSLFEQYF.

Written as DNA, the CDR3 is TGTGCCAGCAGAGGGGAAGGTATCATGAACACTGAAGCTTTCTTT. This codes for CASRGEGIMNTEAFF. The chain couples TRBV2 to TRBJ1-1, with D possibly being TRBD1 (5 bases). The CDR3 runs to 15 residues. Trimming removed 6 bases from V and 0 bases from J, with 14 bases in between. Germline V gives CDR1 SNHLY, CDR2 FYNNEI.

This clone was counted between two and nine times. The gene calls are TRBV5-5 and TRBJ2-7; D is ambiguous. Germline loops: CDR1 SGHKS, CDR2 YYEKEE (reference sequence). Trimming removed 0 bases from V and 3 bases from J, with 7 bases in between. The CDR3 sequence is 13 residues long. Written as DNA, the CDR3 is TGTGCCAGCAGCTTGGTAAACGACTACGAGCAGTACTTC. Protein sequence: CASSLVNDYEQYF.

The chain joins TRBV27 to TRBJ1-1; possible D gene TRBD1, 6 bases. Trimming removed 7 bases at V and 5 bases at J, with 14 bases between. The CDR3 is made up of 13 amino acids. Germline V gene lookup returns CDR1 MNHEY and CDR2 SMNVEV (reference sequence). The CDR3 loop is CASTGGGSTEAFF. The CDR3 bases are TGTGCCAGCACGGGAGGGGGTAGTACTGAAGCTTTCTTT.

This chain joins TRBV11-2 and TRBJ1-6; a possible D gene is TRBD1 (5 bases). The CDR3 runs to 16 residues. Trimming pared 0 bases from V and 7 bases from J, leaving 13 bases between. Looked up from germline, CDR1 is SGHAT and CDR2 is FQNNGV. CDR3 sequence (DNA): TGTGCCAGCAGCTTAGAGTCCCTGGGGGTAAATTCACCCCTCCACTTT. It yields the protein CASSLESLGVNSPLHF. Based on the CDR3 plus reference TRBV11-2 and TRBJ1-6, the full variable domain is EAGVAQSPRYKIIEKRQSVAFWCNPISGHATLYWYQQILGQGPKLLIQFQNNGVVDDSQLPKDRFSAERLKGVDSTLKIQPAKLEDSAVYLCASSLESLGVNSPLHFGNGTRLTVT.

The chain joins TRBV7-2 to TRBJ1-6, with D possibly matching TRBD1 (6 bases). CDR1 and CDR2 from the germline V gene are SGHTA and FQGNSA. This CDR3 region has 15 residues. V lost 3 bases to trimming and J lost 7 bases, with 13 bases between them. The CDR3 loop is CASSFLWDTNSPLHF. In DNA, the CDR3 is TGTGCCAGCAGCTTTTTATGGGACACAAATTCACCCCTCCACTTT. Full variable domain (rest looked up from reference TRBV7-2 and TRBJ1-6): GAGVSQSPSNKVTEKGKDVELRCDPISGHTALYWYRQSLGQGLEFLIYFQGNSAPDKSGLPSDRFSAERTGGSVSTLTIQRTQQEDSAVYLCASSFLWDTNSPLHFGNGTRLTVT.